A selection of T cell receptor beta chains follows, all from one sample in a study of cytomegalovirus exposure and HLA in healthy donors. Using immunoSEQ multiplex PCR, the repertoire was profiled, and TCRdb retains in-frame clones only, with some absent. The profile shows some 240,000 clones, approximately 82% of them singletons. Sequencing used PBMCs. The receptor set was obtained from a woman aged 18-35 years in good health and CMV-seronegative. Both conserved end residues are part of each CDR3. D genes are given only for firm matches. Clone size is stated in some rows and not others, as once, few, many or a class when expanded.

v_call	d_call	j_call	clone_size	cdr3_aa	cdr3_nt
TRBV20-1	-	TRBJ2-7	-	CSARADYEQYF	TGCAGTGCTAGGGCGGACTACGAGCAGTACTTC
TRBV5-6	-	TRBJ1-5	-	CASSSAQADNQPQHF	TGTGCCAGCAGTAGTGCCCAGGCAGACAATCAGCCCCAGCATTTT
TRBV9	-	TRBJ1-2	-	CASSVGRATAYGYTF	TGTGCCAGCAGCGTAGGAAGGGCAACTGCCTATGGCTACACCTTC
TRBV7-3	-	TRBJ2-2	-	CASSSYDNTGELFF	TGTGCCAGCAGCTCCTATGATAACACCGGGGAGCTGTTTTTT
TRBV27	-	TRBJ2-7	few	CASSFDSGGRYEQYF	TGTGCCAGCAGTTTCGACAGCGGAGGGCGATACGAGCAGTACTTC
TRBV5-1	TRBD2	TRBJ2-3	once	CASSLEGGGAVDTQYF	TGCGCCAGCAGCTTGGAAGGCGGGGGGGCCGTGGATACGCAGTATTTT
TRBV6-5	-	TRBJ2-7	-	CASSYLGRSGSYEQYF	TGTGCCAGCAGTTACCTGGGCCGTTCCGGTTCCTACGAGCAGTACTTC
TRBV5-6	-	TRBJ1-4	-	CASSLDRGEKLFF	TGTGCCAGCAGCTTGGACAGAGGAGAAAAACTGTTTTTT
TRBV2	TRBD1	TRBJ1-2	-	CANDREYGYTF	TGTGCCAATGACAGGGAGTATGGCTACACCTTC
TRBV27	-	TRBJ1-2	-	CASSLSGSGIGYGYTF	TGTGCCAGCAGTTTATCGGGCAGCGGGATAGGGTATGGCTACACCTTC
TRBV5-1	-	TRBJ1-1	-	CASSWTERNTEAFF	TGCGCCAGCAGCTGGACTGAAAGGAACACTGAAGCTTTCTTT